The 18 T cell receptor beta chains given below trace back to one sample, sequenced in a study of early T cells in non-severe SARS-CoV-2 infection. TCRdb re-derived calls from the 5' RACE reads in MiXCR, one entry per CDR3 protein. In the table there are about 52,000 distinct CDR3 sequences, approximately 6.7% of which are singletons. The sample taken for sequencing was whole blood. The receptors come from an adult who was a healthcare worker with PCR-confirmed SARS-CoV-2 infection or an uninfected control (not recorded which).

Ten or more counts support this clonotype. The CDR3 coding sequence is TGTGCCAGCAGTTACTTCACCGGGCGACGCGGGCACAATGAGCAGTTCTTC. As protein: CASSYFTGRRGHNEQFF. The V gene is TRBV6-2 or TRBV6-3, the J gene TRBJ2-1, with D perhaps matching TRBD2 (5 bases). The CDR3 covers 17 residues. Trimming pared 1 base from V and 5 bases from J, leaving 18 bases between. Germline V gene data show CDR1 as MNHEY and CDR2 as SVGEGT.

This clonotype was counted ten times or more. Here the CDR3 reads CASRPSGLPYEQYF. CDR3 coding DNA: TGTGCCAGCAGGCCCTCGGGACTACCTTACGAGCAGTACTTC. This chain links TRBV12-3 or TRBV12-4 with TRBJ2-7; 7 nucleotides match TRBD2. The ends lost 6 bases at V and 4 bases at J; junction bases unmatched: 9. This CDR3 is 14 amino acids long.

CDR3 sequence reads: CASSARDRGRFTEAFF. Written as DNA, the CDR3 is TGCGCCAGCAGCGCCCGGGACAGGGGGCGATTCACTGAAGCTTTCTTT. V usage is TRBV5-1 and J usage is TRBJ1-1; TRBD1 matches 12 bases. The CDR3 has 16 amino acids. The ends lost 4 bases at V and 4 bases at J; junction bases unmatched: 8. Per germline, CDR1 SGHRS and CDR2 YFSETQ.

Ten or more counts support this clonotype. CDR3 sequence (DNA): TGTGCCAGCAGTTTATGGGGCAGCGATACCTACAATGAGCAGTTCTTC. Its translation is CASSLWGSDTYNEQFF. The chain couples TRBV27 to TRBJ2-1, with D possibly matching TRBD1 (5 bases). Germline V CDR1 and CDR2: MNHEY, SMNVEV (reference sequence). The CDR3 extends over 16 amino acids. V lost 1 base to trimming and J lost 2 bases, with 12 bases between them.

The chain is built from TRBV6-5 and TRBJ2-3; 7 bases align to TRBD1. Germline V lookup: CDR1 MNHEY, CDR2 SVGAGI. This CDR3 contains 17 residues. Trimming at V came to 0 bases and at J to 0 bases, leaving 6 bases not matched to a gene. The CDR3 sequence is CASSYSRGPTSTDTQYF. In nucleotides, the CDR3 is TGTGCCAGCAGTTACTCTAGGGGGCCCACTAGCACAGATACGCAGTATTTT.

This clonotype was recorded a few times. The chain has TRBV5-4 and TRBJ1-5; tentatively, D is TRBD1 (5 bases). CDR3 length: 16 amino acids. Per germline, CDR1 SGHNT and CDR2 YYREEE (reference sequence). The V end lost 4 bases, the J end lost 2 bases, and 16 bases lay between the germline ends. The CDR3 DNA reads as TGTGCCAGCAGCCGGAGCCGGGACGCAGGCAATCAGCCCCAGCATTTT. Translating it yields CASSRSRDAGNQPQHF.

By share, this clonotype ranks as medium-sized. The chain is built from TRBV2 and TRBJ2-7, with TRBD1 matching over 8 bases. The CDR3 is 14 amino acids. The V gene's germline CDR1 is SNHLY and CDR2 FYNNEI. V lost 4 bases and J lost 2; bases outside the gene matches: 4. The CDR3 region is CASSGQGKAYEQYF. The CDR3 bases are TGTGCCAGCAGTGGACAGGGGAAGGCCTACGAGCAGTACTTC.

This clonotype has at least ten counts. This chain connects TRBV20-1 to TRBJ1-1, with a possible D match to TRBD1 (5 bases). The CDR3 is 12 amino acids. Trimming took 3 bases from V and 5 from J, leaving 10 bases between them. In germline, CDR1 is DFQATT, CDR2 SNEGSKA (reference sequence). DNA of the CDR3: TGCAGTGCTAGGGGGACGGCTACTGAAGCTTTCTTT. Translation gives CSARGTATEAFF.

This clonotype was seen many times. This chain connects TRBV11-2 to TRBJ1-6, with D hard to call. CDR1 SGHAT and CDR2 FQNNGV come from the germline V gene. Trimming removed 5 bases from V and 8 bases from J, with 10 bases in between. This CDR3 comprises 13 residues. The DNA of the CDR3 is TGTGCCAGCAGCCCTACTACAGATTCACCCCTCCACTTT. Amino acid sequence: CASSPTTDSPLHF.

This chain uses TRBV9 with TRBJ2-3, with D perhaps TRBD1 (6 bases). The CDR3 totals 16 residues. V lost 6 bases and J 2 bases, leaving 19 bases between the germline ends. Germline V gene lookup returns CDR1 SGDLS and CDR2 YYNGEE. The CDR3 region is CASNGNLGGLTDTQYF. CDR3 sequence (DNA): TGTGCCAGCAACGGAAATTTAGGGGGTCTCACAGATACGCAGTATTTT.

The sample holds a few counts of this clonotype. The chain joins TRBV7-2 to TRBJ1-6, with D tentatively TRBD1 (5 bases). CDR1 and CDR2 from the germline V gene are SGHTA and FQGNSA. There are 14 residues in the CDR3. The ends were cut back, 5 bases at V and 9 bases at J, with 14 bases in the middle. CDR3 loop: CASSPLQGASPLHF. The CDR3, as DNA: TGTGCCAGCAGCCCTCTCCAGGGTGCTTCACCCCTCCACTTT.

This clonotype was found many times. The chain has TRBV9 and TRBJ1-1; the D is unclear. The germline V and J ends were trimmed by 4 bases and 0 bases, with 13 bases remaining between them. The CDR3 loop spans 15 amino acids. CDR1 SGDLS and CDR2 YYNGEE come from the germline V gene. The CDR3 sequence: CASSPTLWMNTEAFF. CDR3 nucleotide sequence: TGTGCCAGCAGCCCTACATTGTGGATGAACACTGAAGCTTTCTTT.

V and J are TRBV2 and TRBJ2-3; no definite D call. The germline V and J ends were trimmed by 1 base and 5 bases, with 7 bases remaining between them. The length of the CDR3 is 13 residues. Germline V gene lookup returns CDR1 SNHLY and CDR2 FYNNEI. CDR3 in amino acids: CASSEDIRDTQYF. CDR3 in DNA: TGTGCCAGCAGTGAAGACATTAGAGATACGCAGTATTTT.

This clonotype has at least ten counts. The chain is built from TRBV25-1 and TRBJ2-1; TRBD2 aligns across 7 bases. V dropped 1 base and J dropped 8; count of bases not matched to a gene: 5. The CDR3 sequence is 14 residues long. In germline, CDR1 is MGHDK, CDR2 SYGVNS. As DNA, the CDR3 is TGTGCCAGCAGTGAATTGGGAGGGGAGGATGAGCAGTTCTTC. The encoded protein is CASSELGGEDEQFF.

At least ten counts were recorded for this clonotype. The chain carries TRBV5-1 and TRBJ2-6; the D gene is possibly TRBD1 (6 bases). V gave up 3 bases and J gave up 0 bases, with 16 bases separating them. This CDR3 comprises 18 residues. Germline-derived CDR1 and CDR2 are SGHRS and YFSETQ. This CDR3 is CASSSSGQKRSGANVLTF. The CDR3 DNA is TGCGCCAGCAGCTCCTCGGGACAAAAACGCTCTGGGGCCAACGTCCTGACTTTC.

This clonotype was found a few times. This chain uses TRBV29-1 with TRBJ2-6, with D possibly matching TRBD1 (8 bases). V was cut by 4 bases and J by 1 base, with 20 bases left in between. Per the germline V gene, CDR1 is SQVTM and CDR2 is ANQGSEA. The CDR3 is made up of 18 amino acids. The CDR3 region has the DNA TGCAGCGTTGCCCCGGGGGGACAGGAGCTTTCTGGGGCCAACGTCCTGACTTTC. It translates to CSVAPGGQELSGANVLTF.

The table lists this clonotype with many counts. The chain couples TRBV28 to TRBJ1-2; the D gene is possibly TRBD1 (5 bases). Deletions cut 6 bases from V and 4 bases from J, with 15 bases between. The CDR3 totals 14 residues. CDR1 and CDR2 (germline): MDHEN, SYDVKM. In DNA, the CDR3 is TGTGCCAGCAGCCCCCGAGGGGCTGCCTATGGCTACACCTTC. Translated, it gives CASSPRGAAYGYTF.

V gene TRBV20-1 combines with J gene TRBJ1-3; tentative D call: TRBD1 (6 bases). With 5 bases removed from V and 3 bases from J, the gap between germline ends came to 17 bases. The germline gives CDR1 DFQATT, CDR2 SNEGSKA (reference sequence). This CDR3 region has 15 residues. Here the CDR3 reads CSAPGNTGFGNTIYF. The CDR3 bases are TGCAGTGCTCCCGGGAATACAGGGTTTGGAAACACCATATATTTT.